Described below is a single T cell receptor (beta chain) sequence and its context. This entry comes from a study of cytomegalovirus exposure and HLA in healthy donors. The PCR ran on 60 Vbeta and 13 Jbeta primers. Data came from immunoSEQ multiplex PCR; TCRdb stores just in-frame clones and leaves some out. Found here are 95,000 to 130,000 clones, roughly 70% of them singletons; the top ten hold around 1.5%. The source is a woman aged 18 to 35 in good health and CMV-seronegative. Sequencing was done on a sample of PBMCs.

The CDR3 here is CAIREGTGSSYEQYF. For the CDR3, the DNA is TGTGCCATCAGGGAAGGGACAGGATCTTCCTACGAGCAGTACTTC. The rearrangement links TRBV10-3 to TRBJ2-7, with TRBD1 matching over 8 bases. V shed 6 bases, J shed 1 base, and the junction held 8 bases outside the gene matches. The length of the CDR3 is 15 residues. Germline-derived CDR1 and CDR2 are ENHRY and SYGVKD.